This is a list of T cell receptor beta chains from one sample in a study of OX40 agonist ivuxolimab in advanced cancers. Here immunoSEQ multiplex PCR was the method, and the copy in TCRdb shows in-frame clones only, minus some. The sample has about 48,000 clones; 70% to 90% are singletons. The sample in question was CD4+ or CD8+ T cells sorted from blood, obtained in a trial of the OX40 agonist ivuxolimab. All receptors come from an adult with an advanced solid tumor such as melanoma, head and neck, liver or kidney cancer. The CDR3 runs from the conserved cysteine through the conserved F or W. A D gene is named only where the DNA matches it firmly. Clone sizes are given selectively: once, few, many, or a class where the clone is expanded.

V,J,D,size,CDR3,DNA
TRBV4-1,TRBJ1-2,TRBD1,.,CASSQGQGAVYGYTF,TGCGCCAGCAGCCAAGGGCAGGGGGCGGTCTATGGCTACACCTTC
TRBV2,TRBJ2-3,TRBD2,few,CASTLTSGSTDTQYF,TGTGCCAGCACCCTGACTAGCGGGAGCACAGATACGCAGTATTTT
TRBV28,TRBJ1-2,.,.,CASSYTGTTNYGYTF,TGTGCCAGCAGCTATACGGGGACGACTAACTATGGCTACACCTTC
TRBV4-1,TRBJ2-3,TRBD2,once,CASSQRGVLTDTQYF,TGCGCCAGCAGCCAACGGGGGGTTCTTACAGATACGCAGTATTTT
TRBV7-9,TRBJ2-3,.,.,CASSLGRFSTDTQYF,TGTGCCAGCAGCTTAGGGAGGTTCAGCACAGATACGCAGTATTTT
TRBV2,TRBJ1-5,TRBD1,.,CASKGDSYSNQPQHF,TGTGCCAGCAAGGGGGACAGTTATAGCAATCAGCCCCAGCATTTT
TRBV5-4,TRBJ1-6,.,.,CASSLSQGGSPLHF,TGTGCCAGCAGCTTGTCACAGGGAGGCTCACCCCTCCACTTT
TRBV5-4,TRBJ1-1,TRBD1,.,CASSLPGQAFEAFF,TGTGCCAGCAGCCTACCGGGACAGGCCTTCGAAGCTTTCTTT
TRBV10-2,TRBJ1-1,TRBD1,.,CASSQSGGMNTEAFF,TGCGCCAGCAGTCAATCAGGGGGCATGAACACTGAAGCTTTCTTT
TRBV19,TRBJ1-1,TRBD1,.,CASSALQGANTEAFF,TGTGCCAGTAGTGCCCTACAGGGGGCGAACACTGAAGCTTTCTTT
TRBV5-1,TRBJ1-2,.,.,CASSGSGGSDGYTF,TGCGCCAGCAGCGGAAGCGGGGGTTCGGACGGCTACACCTTC
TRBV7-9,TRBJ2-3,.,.,CASSHPKKDTQYF,TGTGCCAGCAGCCACCCCAAGAAAGATACGCAGTATTTT
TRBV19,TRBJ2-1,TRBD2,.,CASKTSGQNEQFF,TGTGCCAGTAAAACTAGCGGGCAAAATGAGCAGTTCTTC
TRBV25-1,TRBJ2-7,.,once,CASATYGTYEQYF,TGTGCCAGCGCTACGTACGGTACCTACGAGCAGTACTTC
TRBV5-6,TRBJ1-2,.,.,CASSLFNYGYTF,TGTGCCAGCAGCTTATTCAACTATGGCTACACCTTC
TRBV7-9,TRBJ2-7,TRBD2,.,CASSSFEGGPGEQYF,TGTGCCAGCAGCTCCTTTGAGGGAGGGCCGGGCGAGCAGTACTTC
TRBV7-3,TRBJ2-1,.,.,CASSLFSPGTEQFF,TGTGCCAGCAGCTTATTTTCGCCGGGGACTGAGCAGTTCTTC
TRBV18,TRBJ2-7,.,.,CASSLSQDEQYF,TGTGCCAGCTCACTGAGCCAGGACGAGCAGTACTTC
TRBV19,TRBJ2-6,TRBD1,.,CASSTGQVFSGANVLTF,TGTGCCAGTAGTACGGGACAGGTGTTCTCTGGGGCCAACGTCCTGACTTTC
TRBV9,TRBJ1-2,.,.,CASRGVYGYTF,TGTGCCAGCAGAGGGGTCTATGGCTACACCTTC
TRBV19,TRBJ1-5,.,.,CASSKGREQNNQPQHF,TGTGCCAGTAGTAAGGGTCGGGAACAGAACAATCAGCCCCAGCATTTT
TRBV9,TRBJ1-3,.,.,CASSVVTLSGNTIYF,TGTGCCAGCAGCGTAGTAACACTCTCTGGAAACACCATATATTTT
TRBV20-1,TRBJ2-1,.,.,CSARGEQFF,TGCAGTGCTAGGGGTGAGCAGTTCTTC
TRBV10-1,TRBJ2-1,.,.,CASSEAVSNEQFF,TGCGCCAGCAGTGAAGCGGTTTCAAATGAGCAGTTCTTC
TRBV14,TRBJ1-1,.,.,CASSPQPSGVTEAFF,TGTGCCAGCAGCCCACAACCGTCGGGGGTCACTGAAGCTTTCTTT
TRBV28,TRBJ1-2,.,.,CASGPAYNYGYTF,TGTGCCAGTGGCCCAGCATATAACTATGGCTACACCTTC
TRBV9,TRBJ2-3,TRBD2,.,CASSSYSGPTDTQYF,TGTGCCAGCAGCTCCTATAGCGGGCCCACAGATACGCAGTATTTT
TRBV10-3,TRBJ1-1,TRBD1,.,CAIGGQGPMNTEAFF,TGTGCCATCGGGGGACAGGGGCCCATGAACACTGAAGCTTTCTTT
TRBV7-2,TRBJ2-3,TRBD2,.,CASSQGLAGGGDTQYF,TGTGCCAGCAGCCAGGGACTAGCGGGAGGGGGAGATACGCAGTATTTT
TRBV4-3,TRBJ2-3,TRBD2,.,CASSYGGVAVIGTDTQYF,TGCGCCAGCAGCTACGGGGGGGTAGCGGTGATCGGCACAGATACGCAGTATTTT
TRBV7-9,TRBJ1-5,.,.,CASSSGTELYQPQHF,TGTGCCAGCAGCTCTGGGACGGAGCTCTATCAGCCCCAGCATTTT
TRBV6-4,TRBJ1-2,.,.,CASSDSGGYGYTF,TGTGCCAGCAGTGACTCGGGGGGCTATGGCTACACCTTC
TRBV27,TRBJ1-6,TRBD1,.,CASPDRPNNSPLHF,TGTGCCAGCCCGGACAGGCCGAATAATTCACCCCTCCACTTT
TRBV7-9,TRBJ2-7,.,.,CASSTRGGFTYEQYF,TGTGCCAGCAGCACTCGGGGCGGTTTCACCTACGAGCAGTACTTC
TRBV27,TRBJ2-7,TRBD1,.,CASSHPTGHEQYF,TGTGCCAGCAGTCACCCGACAGGGCACGAGCAGTACTTC
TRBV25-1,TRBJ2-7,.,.,CASSAEGGKYEQYF,TGTGCCAGCAGCGCAGAAGGAGGCAAATACGAGCAGTACTTC
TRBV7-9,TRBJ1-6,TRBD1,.,CASSIWTGNNSPLHF,TGTGCCAGCAGCATCTGGACAGGGAATAATTCACCCCTCCACTTT
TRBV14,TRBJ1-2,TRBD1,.,CASSLGQGAWGYTF,TGTGCCAGCAGCCTTGGACAGGGGGCTTGGGGCTACACCTTC
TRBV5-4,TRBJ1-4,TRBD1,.,CASSLGQGTNEKLFF,TGTGCCAGCAGCTTAGGACAGGGGACTAATGAAAAACTGTTTTTT
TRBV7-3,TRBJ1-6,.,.,CASSLGGSSYNSPLHF,TGTGCCAGCAGCTTGGGGGGAAGCTCCTATAATTCACCCCTCCACTTT
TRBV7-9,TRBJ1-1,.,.,CASSLNTEAFF,TGTGCCAGCTCATTGAACACTGAAGCTTTCTTT
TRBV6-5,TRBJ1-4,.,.,CASSYVPREKLFF,TGTGCCAGCAGTTACGTCCCTAGGGAAAAACTGTTTTTT
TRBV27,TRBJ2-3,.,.,CASSEQIGDTQYF,TGTGCCAGCTCGGAGCAAATAGGGGATACGCAGTATTTT
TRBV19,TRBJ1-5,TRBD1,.,CASRRGQTGERQPQHF,TGTGCCAGTAGAAGGGGCCAGACAGGGGAACGTCAGCCCCAGCATTTT
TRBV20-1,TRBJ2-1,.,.,CSATWESEQFF,TGCAGTGCCACCTGGGAGTCTGAGCAGTTCTTC
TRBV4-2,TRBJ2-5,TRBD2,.,CASSQKPGLAEETQYF,TGTGCCAGCAGCCAAAAACCGGGACTAGCGGAAGAGACCCAGTACTTC
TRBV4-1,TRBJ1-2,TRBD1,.,CASSAPGQGKSEYGYTF,TGCGCCAGCAGCGCTCCGGGACAGGGGAAGAGTGAGTATGGCTACACCTTC
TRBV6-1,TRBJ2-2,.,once,CASSAQGGGELFF,TGTGCCAGCAGTGCCCAGGGCGGCGGGGAGCTGTTTTTT
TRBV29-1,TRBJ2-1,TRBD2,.,CSVYGVSGFSYNEQFF,TGCAGCGTTTACGGGGTTAGCGGGTTCTCCTACAATGAGCAGTTCTTC
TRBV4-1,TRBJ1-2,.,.,CASSPAWGQNYGYTF,TGCGCCAGCAGCCCTGCGTGGGGGCAAAACTATGGCTACACCTTC